The clone carrying this T cell receptor beta chain was recorded at least ten times. What it binds is unknown. The data were taken from a study of molecular identifiers for immune sequencing clone quantification. The study's findings and limits: Effector cells kept over 98% of their molecules in clones above 20 RNA copies, while naive cells kept under 1% there.

Naive CD8 T cells, phenotype CD8+CD4-CCR7+CD45RA+, were sorted. The length of the CDR3 is 15 residues. The V and J ends lost 2 bases and 6 bases respectively, with 16 bases between them. CDR1 is LGHDT and CDR2 is YNNKEL in the germline V gene (reference sequence). Methods described previously were used for bulk TCR libraries, and listed TCR primers were applied. Via MiXCR, TCRdb re-called the PCR reads, giving one row per CDR3 protein. The sample includes 60,000 to 70,000 distinct CDR3 sequences, 15% to 20% of them seen just once. The specimen sequenced was naive CD8+ T cells from blood, with Jurkat cell RNA spiked in. The subset here: FACS-sorted CD8+CD4-CCR7+CD45RA+ naive T cells. This TCR was sampled from a human donor in good health. Some libraries in this study had Jurkat cell RNA spiked in. V gene TRBV3-1 combines with J gene TRBJ1-2, with a tentative D call TRBD1 (5 bases). CDR3 region: CASSQKTGRVNGYTF. The CDR3 DNA is TGTGCCAGCAGCCAAAAAACCGGCAGGGTCAATGGCTACACCTTC.